What follows describes a single T cell receptor beta chain. Its specificity is not known. This specimen belongs to a study of vaccination effects on CD4 cells after COVID-19. The protocol was immunoSEQ multiplex PCR, while the TCRdb copy is restricted to in-frame clones and leaves out a portion. The repertoire includes some 36,000 clones, 65% to 70% of them detected once, and 4% to 5% sits in the top ten. With 10 to 11 days of culture completed, CD4+ T cells were isolated. This specimen consisted of CD4+ T cells from PBMCs cultured without peptide, obtained before COVID-19 vaccination. This TCR was recovered from a human donor who received a COVID-19 vaccine.

Here the CDR3 DNA reads TGTGCCATCAGTGAGTCGAAAGGATTGGGCTACACCTTC. Protein sequence: CAISESKGLGYTF. The chain couples TRBV10-3 to TRBJ1-2; D is unclear. In germline, CDR1 is ENHRY, CDR2 SYGVKD. Trimming removed 0 bases from V and 8 bases from J, with 10 bases in between. This CDR3 comprises 13 residues.